One sample yielded the 17 T cell receptor beta chains listed below, sequenced in a study of blood T cell repertoires in COVID-19. Here immunoSEQ multiplex PCR was the method, and the copy in TCRdb shows in-frame clones only, minus some. The sample has about 29,000 clones; 75% to 90% are singletons. Sequences were obtained from peripheral blood. All receptors derive from an elderly man with acute or convalescent COVID-19.

The gene calls are TRBV19 and TRBJ1-3; 7 bases line up with TRBD1. The CDR3 is 14 residues long. Looked up from germline, CDR1 is LNHDA and CDR2 is SQIVND (reference sequence). The V segment lost 6 bases and the J segment 3 bases; nucleotides outside the gene matches: 5. The CDR3 bases are TGTGCCAGTAGCCCCCAGGGGGATGGAAACACCATATATTTT. It yields the protein CASSPQGDGNTIYF. The whole variable domain, filled in from reference TRBV19 and TRBJ1-3, reads DGGITQSPKYLFRKEGQNVTLSCEQNLNHDAMYWYRQDPGQGLRLIYYSQIVNDFQKGDIAEGYSVSREKKESFPLTVTSAQKNPTAFYLCASSPQGDGNTIYFGEGSWLTVV.

This chain connects TRBV10-1 to TRBJ2-5; the D is unclear. Germline V CDR1 and CDR2: WNHNN, SYGVQD (reference sequence). The germline V and J ends were trimmed by 9 bases and 5 bases, with 13 bases remaining between them. CDR3 length: 12 residues. CDR3 loop: CARRRGWETQYF. The DNA for the CDR3 is TGCGCCAGGAGGCGTGGTTGGGAGACCCAGTACTTC.

This chain uses TRBV18 with TRBJ2-1, with 8 bases aligning to TRBD2. This CDR3 is 16 amino acids long. The J segment lost 4 bases and the V segment lost 6 bases, leaving 11 bases of the junction unmatched. The V gene's germline CDR1 is KGHSH and CDR2 LQKENI. The CDR3 DNA reads as TGTGCCAGCTCTCCTCGGGGGGGCGAGGTGTACAATGAGCAGTTCTTC. Amino acid sequence: CASSPRGGEVYNEQFF. The whole variable domain, filled in from reference TRBV18 and TRBJ2-1, reads NAGVMQNPRHLVRRRGQEARLRCSPMKGHSHVYWYRQLPEEGLKFMVYLQKENIIDESGMPKERFSAEFPKEGPSILRIQQVVRGDSAAYFCASSPRGGEVYNEQFFGPGTRLTVL.

The DNA of the CDR3 is TGTGCCAGCAGCCCCGGACAGGGGACAAATCAGCCCCAGCATTTT. Amino acids: CASSPGQGTNQPQHF. V is TRBV3-1 (or the pseudogene TRBV3-2) and J is TRBJ1-5; 9 nucleotides align to TRBD1. The CDR3 contains 15 residues. Germline CDR1 is LGHDT and CDR2 is YNNKEL (reference sequence). The V and J ends lost 4 bases and 4 bases, in that order; junction bases with no gene match: 5.

The rearrangement uses TRBV28 and TRBJ1-3; tentatively, D is TRBD1 (5 bases). Trimming removed 6 bases from V and 4 bases from J, with 16 bases in between. Looked up from germline, CDR1 is MDHEN and CDR2 is SYDVKM. This CDR3 has 15 residues. Here the CDR3 reads CASSPPQGVGNTIYF. The DNA for the CDR3 is TGTGCCAGCAGCCCACCCCAAGGGGTCGGAAACACCATATATTTT.

The V call is TRBV4-1, the J call TRBJ1-1; 10 bases are shared with TRBD1. The V segment lost 1 base and the J segment 6 bases; nucleotides outside the gene matches: 5. The CDR3 runs to 15 residues. Germline values: CDR1 MGHRA, CDR2 YSYEKL. The CDR3: CASSQVGTGVAEAFF. The DNA for the CDR3 is TGCGCCAGCAGCCAAGTCGGGACAGGGGTTGCTGAAGCTTTCTTT.

The chain is built from TRBV5-1 and TRBJ2-2, with TRBD2 as a possible D gene (5 bases). Per the germline V gene, CDR1 is SGHRS and CDR2 is YFSETQ. This CDR3 is built from 14 residues. Trimming pared 0 bases from V and 7 bases from J, leaving 10 bases between. The CDR3 spells CASSLGGVVGELFF. The DNA of the CDR3 is TGCGCCAGCAGCTTGGGGGGAGTAGTCGGGGAGCTGTTTTTT. The full variable domain, in which reference TRBV5-1 and TRBJ2-2 provide the parts outside the CDR3, is KAGVTQTPRYLIKTRGQQVTLSCSPISGHRSVSWYQQTPGQGLQFLFEYFSETQRNKGNFPGRFSGRQFSNSRSEMNVSTLELGDSALYLCASSLGGVVGELFFGEGSRLTVL.

The J gene is TRBJ1-2, the V gene TRBV10-3; weak D call: TRBD1 (5 bases). Germline-derived CDR1 and CDR2 are ENHRY and SYGVKD. V lost 7 bases and J lost 5, with 14 bases in between. This CDR3 contains 13 residues. CDR3 amino acids: CAITPGGGYGYTF. DNA for the CDR3: TGTGCCATCACCCCTGGGGGGGGTTATGGCTACACCTTC.

The chain links TRBV5-5 to TRBJ2-2, with a possible D match to TRBD1 (5 bases). Trimming took 3 bases from V and 5 from J, leaving 8 bases between them. This CDR3 is 13 amino acids long. Germline V gene sequence: CDR1 SGHKS, CDR2 YYEKEE (reference sequence). Here the CDR3 DNA reads TGTGCCAGCAGCTCAGGGTTGACCGGGGAGCTGTTTTTT. It specifies CASSSGLTGELFF.

The V call is TRBV18, the J call TRBJ2-5, with a possible D match to TRBD2 (6 bases). The germline V and J ends were trimmed by 3 bases and 1 base, with 15 bases remaining between them. This CDR3 has 16 residues. Germline V gives CDR1 KGHSH, CDR2 LQKENI. The DNA of the CDR3 is TGTGCCAGCTCACCGATGGGACTTTCTTCCCAAGAGACCCAGTACTTC. Protein sequence: CASSPMGLSSQETQYF.

The chain uses TRBV5-1 and TRBJ1-1; 7 bases are shared with TRBD1. V trimming: 4 bases; J trimming: 0 bases; junction bases outside the gene matches: 6. CDR1 SGHRS and CDR2 YFSETQ come from the germline V gene. The CDR3 runs 15 residues. The CDR3 here is CASSRDSAMNTEAFF. The CDR3 bases are TGCGCCAGCAGCCGGGACAGCGCGATGAACACTGAAGCTTTCTTT.

The chain employs TRBV6-1 and TRBJ1-2, with D hard to call. Germline V gene data show CDR1 as MNHNS and CDR2 as SASEGT. This CDR3 region has 12 residues. V lost 2 bases and J lost 3, with 4 bases in between. The CDR3 DNA is TGTGCCAGCAGTGAACCGGACTATGGCTACACCTTC. It is translated as CASSEPDYGYTF.

The rearrangement links TRBV7-2 to TRBJ2-5; 9 bases map to TRBD2. J gave up 4 bases and V 5 bases, and 8 bases lay outside the gene matches. The CDR3 runs to 15 residues. Germline V gene data show CDR1 as SGHTA and CDR2 as FQGNSA. This chain's CDR3 is CASSPWTSETETQYF. As DNA, the CDR3 is TGTGCCAGCAGCCCCTGGACTAGCGAGACAGAGACCCAGTACTTC.

This clone has only one observation. In nucleotides, the CDR3 is TGTGCCAGCAGCTTTTCCCGTGGGCCCGAGCAGTACTTC. This translates into CASSFSRGPEQYF. V and J are TRBV11-2 and TRBJ2-7; no clear D. V dropped 3 bases and J dropped 6 bases, with 12 bases sitting between them. The CDR3 contains 13 residues. The germline V gene has CDR1 SGHAT and CDR2 FQNNGV. Supplemented by reference TRBV11-2 and TRBJ2-7, the full variable domain reads EAGVAQSPRYKIIEKRQSVAFWCNPISGHATLYWYQQILGQGPKLLIQFQNNGVVDDSQLPKDRFSAERLKGVDSTLKIQPAKLEDSAVYLCASSFSRGPEQYFGPGTRLTVT.

The gene calls are TRBV5-8 and TRBJ1-2; D gene unclear. The ends were cut back, 1 base at V and 8 bases at J, with 18 bases in the middle. The germline CDR1 and CDR2 sequences are SGHTS and YDEGEE. This CDR3 has 15 amino acids. CDR3 amino acids: CASSLIAASHEGYTF. The CDR3 DNA sequence: TGTGCCAGCAGCTTGATCGCGGCCAGCCACGAGGGCTACACCTTC.

V is TRBV2 and J is TRBJ1-2; 10 bases are a match to TRBD1. CDR3 length: 15 residues. Germline V gene sequence: CDR1 SNHLY, CDR2 FYNNEI. The ends lost 10 bases at V and 8 bases at J; junction bases unmatched: 16. CDR3 sequence reads: CANGGLGTGVEGYTF. Written as DNA, the CDR3 is TGTGCCAACGGGGGCCTAGGGACAGGGGTAGAGGGCTACACCTTC.

V usage is TRBV5-6 and J usage is TRBJ2-2, with D perhaps matching TRBD1 (5 bases). The CDR3 has 12 residues. Germline V gives CDR1 SGHDT, CDR2 YYEEEE. With 4 bases removed from V and 8 bases from J, the gap between germline ends came to 9 bases. The CDR3 DNA reads as TGTGCCAGCAGCCACCGGACAGGGGAGCTGTTTTTT. Translation gives CASSHRTGELFF. Filled out from reference TRBV5-6 and TRBJ2-2, the complete variable domain reads DAGVTQSPTHLIKTRGQQVTLRCSPKSGHDTVSWYQQALGQGPQFIFQYYEEEERQRGNFPDRFSGHQFPNYSSELNVNALLLGDSALYLCASSHRTGELFFGEGSRLTVL.